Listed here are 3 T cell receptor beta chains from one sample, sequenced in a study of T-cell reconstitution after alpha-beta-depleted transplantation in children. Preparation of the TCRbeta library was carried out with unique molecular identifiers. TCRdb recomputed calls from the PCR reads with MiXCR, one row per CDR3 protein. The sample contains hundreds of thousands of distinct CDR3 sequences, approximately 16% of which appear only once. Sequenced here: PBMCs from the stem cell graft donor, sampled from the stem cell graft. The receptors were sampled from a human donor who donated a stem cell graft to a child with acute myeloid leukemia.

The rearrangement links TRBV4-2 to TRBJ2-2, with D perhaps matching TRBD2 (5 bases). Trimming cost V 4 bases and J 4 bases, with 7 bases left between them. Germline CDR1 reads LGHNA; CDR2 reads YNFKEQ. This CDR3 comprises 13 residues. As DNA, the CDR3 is TGTGCCAGCAGCCCCGGGGTCACCGGGGAGCTGTTTTTT. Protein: CASSPGVTGELFF.

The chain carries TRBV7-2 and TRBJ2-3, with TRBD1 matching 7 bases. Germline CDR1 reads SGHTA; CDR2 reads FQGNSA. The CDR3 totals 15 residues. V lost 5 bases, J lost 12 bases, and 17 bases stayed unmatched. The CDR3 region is CASSVTRHRGPAQYF. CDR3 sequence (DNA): TGTGCCAGCAGCGTGACCCGGCACAGGGGCCCTGCCCAGTATTTT.

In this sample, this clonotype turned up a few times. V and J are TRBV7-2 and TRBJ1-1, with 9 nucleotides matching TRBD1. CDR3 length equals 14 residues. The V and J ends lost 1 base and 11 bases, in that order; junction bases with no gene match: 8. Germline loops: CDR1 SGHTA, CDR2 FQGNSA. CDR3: CASSLDWTGELAFF. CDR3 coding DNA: TGTGCCAGCAGCTTAGATTGGACAGGGGAATTGGCTTTCTTT.